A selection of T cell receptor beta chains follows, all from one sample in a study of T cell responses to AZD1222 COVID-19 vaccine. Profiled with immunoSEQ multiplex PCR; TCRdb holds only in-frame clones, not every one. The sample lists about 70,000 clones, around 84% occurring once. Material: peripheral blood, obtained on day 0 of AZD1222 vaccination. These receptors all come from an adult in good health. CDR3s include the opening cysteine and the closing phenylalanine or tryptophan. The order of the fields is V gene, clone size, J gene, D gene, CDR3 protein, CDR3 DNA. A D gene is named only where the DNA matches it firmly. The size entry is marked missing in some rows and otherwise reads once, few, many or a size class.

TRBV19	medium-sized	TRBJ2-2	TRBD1	CASTGRPGQGYTGELFF	TGTGCCAGTACCGGACGACCGGGACAGGGGTACACCGGGGAGCTGTTTTTT
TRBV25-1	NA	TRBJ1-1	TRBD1	CASSLTTTGAAFF	TGTGCCAGCTCTCTCACTACGACAGGGGCAGCTTTCTTT
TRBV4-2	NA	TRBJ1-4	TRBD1	CASSQVGAGQGWEKLFF	TGTGCCAGCAGCCAAGTCGGCGCTGGACAGGGGTGGGAAAAACTGTTTTTT
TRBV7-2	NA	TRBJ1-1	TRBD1	CASSLASAGGNTEAFF	TGTGCCAGCAGCTTAGCGTCGGCAGGGGGGAACACTGAAGCTTTCTTT
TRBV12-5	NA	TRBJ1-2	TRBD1	CASGRQGPEGGYTF	TGTGCTAGTGGTCGACAGGGACCGGAGGGGGGCTACACCTTC
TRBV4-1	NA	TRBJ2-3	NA	CASSQDLSPASTDTQYF	TGCGCCAGCAGCCAAGATTTGTCCCCCGCGAGCACAGATACGCAGTATTTT
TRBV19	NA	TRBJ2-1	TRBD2	CATKRGGPTEQFF	TGTGCCACCAAACGGGGGGGGCCCACTGAGCAGTTCTTC
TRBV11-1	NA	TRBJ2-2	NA	CASSLLYGPTGELFF	TGTGCCAGCAGCTTATTATACGGGCCCACCGGGGAGCTGTTTTTT
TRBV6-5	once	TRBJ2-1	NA	CASSRSGYDYNEQFF	TGTGCCAGCAGTAGGTCGGGGTACGACTACAATGAGCAGTTCTTC
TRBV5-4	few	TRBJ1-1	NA	CASSSGAQTNTEAFF	TGTGCCAGCAGCTCAGGTGCGCAGACGAACACTGAAGCTTTCTTT
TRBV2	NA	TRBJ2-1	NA	CATALFDEQFF	TGTGCCACTGCCCTCTTCGATGAGCAGTTCTTC
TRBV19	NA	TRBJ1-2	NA	CASSSGTLDYGYTF	TGTGCCAGTAGTTCCGGGACACTGGACTATGGCTACACCTTC
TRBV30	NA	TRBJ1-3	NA	CAWSVGGDPRGGNTIYF	TGTGCCTGGAGTGTCGGGGGGGACCCGAGAGGTGGAAACACCATATATTTT
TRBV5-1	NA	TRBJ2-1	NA	CASSRDVGNNEQFF	TGCGCCAGCAGCCGGGACGTCGGCAACAATGAGCAGTTCTTC
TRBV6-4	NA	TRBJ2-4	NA	CASSGTMGDLQYF	TGTGCCAGCAGTGGCACTATGGGGGACCTTCAGTACTTC
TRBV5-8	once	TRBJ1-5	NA	CASSFRKTLGQPQHF	TGTGCCAGCAGCTTTAGGAAGACACTAGGGCAGCCCCAGCATTTT
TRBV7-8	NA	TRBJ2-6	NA	CASSNPFYNRAGANVLTF	TGTGCCAGCAGCAACCCCTTCTATAACAGGGCTGGGGCCAACGTCCTGACTTTC
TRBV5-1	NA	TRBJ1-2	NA	CASSRGGNYGYTF	TGCGCCAGCAGCCGGGGGGGTAACTATGGCTACACCTTC
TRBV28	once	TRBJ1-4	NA	CASSQTWGGNEKLFF	TGTGCCAGCAGCCAGACTTGGGGGGGTAATGAAAAACTGTTTTTT
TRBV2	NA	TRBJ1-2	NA	CASSGDSFNYGYTF	TGTGCCAGCAGTGGAGACTCCTTTAACTATGGCTACACCTTC
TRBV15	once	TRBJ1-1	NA	CATSRDLGGSVSFF	TGTGCCACCAGCAGAGATCTAGGGGGGTCCGTATCTTTCTTT
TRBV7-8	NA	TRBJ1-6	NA	CASSPGPLRGSPLHF	TGTGCCAGCAGCCCAGGACCCCTGAGGGGATCACCCCTCCACTTT
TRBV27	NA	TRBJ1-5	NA	CASRSGIISNQPQHF	TGTGCCAGCAGATCTGGAATAATTAGCAATCAGCCCCAGCATTTT
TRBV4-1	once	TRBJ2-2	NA	CASSQDGELFF	TGCGCCAGCAGCCAAGACGGGGAGCTGTTTTTT
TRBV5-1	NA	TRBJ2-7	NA	CASSYDISYEQYF	TGCGCCAGCAGCTATGATATCTCCTACGAGCAGTACTTC
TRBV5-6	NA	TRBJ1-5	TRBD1	CASSTGGQGRSNQPQHF	TGTGCCAGCAGCACGGGCGGACAGGGAAGAAGCAATCAGCCCCAGCATTTT
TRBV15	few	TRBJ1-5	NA	CATSREMGQPQHF	TGTGCCACCAGCAGAGAGATGGGTCAGCCCCAGCATTTT
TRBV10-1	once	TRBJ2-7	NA	CASSETGLYYEQYF	TGCGCCAGCAGTGAAACAGGGCTTTACTACGAGCAGTACTTC
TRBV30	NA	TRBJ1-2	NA	CACNGPRGVGYTF	TGTGCCTGCAATGGACCCCGCGGGGTGGGCTACACCTTC
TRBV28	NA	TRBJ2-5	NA	CASSGSLNWETQYF	TGTGCCAGCAGTGGCTCTCTGAATTGGGAGACCCAGTACTTC
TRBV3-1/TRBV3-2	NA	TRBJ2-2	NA	CASSQVPLTGELFF	TGTGCCAGCAGCCAAGTGCCGCTGACCGGGGAGCTGTTTTTT
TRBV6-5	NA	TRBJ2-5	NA	CASRRQETQYF	TGTGCCAGCAGGCGGCAAGAGACCCAGTACTTC
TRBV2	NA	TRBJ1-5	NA	CASSSTGYFQPQHF	TGTGCCAGCAGCTCCACAGGGTACTTTCAGCCCCAGCATTTT
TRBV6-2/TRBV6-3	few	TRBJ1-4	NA	CASSWGWGIEKLFF	TGTGCCAGCAGTTGGGGGTGGGGGATTGAAAAACTGTTTTTT
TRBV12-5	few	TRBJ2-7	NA	CASAQDSPAYEQYF	TGTGCTAGTGCCCAAGACAGCCCTGCCTACGAGCAGTACTTC